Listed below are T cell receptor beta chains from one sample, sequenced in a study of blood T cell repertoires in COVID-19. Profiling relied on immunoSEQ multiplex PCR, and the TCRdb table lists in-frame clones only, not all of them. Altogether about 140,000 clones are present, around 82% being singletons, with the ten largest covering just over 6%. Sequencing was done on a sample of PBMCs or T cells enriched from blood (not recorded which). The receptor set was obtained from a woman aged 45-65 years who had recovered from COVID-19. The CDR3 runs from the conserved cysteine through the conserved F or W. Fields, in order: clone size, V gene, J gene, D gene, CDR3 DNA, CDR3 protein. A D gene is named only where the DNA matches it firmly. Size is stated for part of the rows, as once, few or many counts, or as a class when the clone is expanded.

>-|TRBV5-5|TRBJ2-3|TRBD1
TGTGCCAGCAGCTTTGGACAGGCCCCCGGCACAGATACGCAGTATTTT
CASSFGQAPGTDTQYF
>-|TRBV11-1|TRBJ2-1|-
TGTGCCAGCAGTCGACAGAAAGGCAATGAGCAGTTCTTC
CASSRQKGNEQFF
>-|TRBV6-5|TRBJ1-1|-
TGTGCCAGCAGTCCACAGGGCGCTGAAGCTTTCTTT
CASSPQGAEAFF
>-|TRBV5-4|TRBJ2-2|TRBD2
TGTGCCAGCAGCGGAGGACTAGCGGGGGGGCAGGGAACCGGGGAGCTGTTTTTT
CASSGGLAGGQGTGELFF
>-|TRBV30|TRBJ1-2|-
TGTGCCTGGAGTGAACCCCGTAGAAGCTACACCTTC
CAWSEPRRSYTF
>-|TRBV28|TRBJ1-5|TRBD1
TGTGCCAGCAGCCCGGGACAGGCCCATCAGCCCCAGCATTTT
CASSPGQAHQPQHF
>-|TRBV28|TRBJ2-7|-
TGTGCCAGCAGCAGAGGCGGGGCCTACGAGCAGTACTTC
CASSRGGAYEQYF
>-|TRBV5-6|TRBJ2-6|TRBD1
TGTGCCAGCAGCACCCTGCGGGACAGGGGGCGAGAAGGGGCCAACGTCCTGACTTTC
CASSTLRDRGREGANVLTF
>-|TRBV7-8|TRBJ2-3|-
TGTGCCAGCAGCCCGACTAGTGATACGCAGTATTTT
CASSPTSDTQYF
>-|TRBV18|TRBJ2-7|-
TGTGCCAGCTCGCCTCAATACGACAGTCCCTACGAGCAGTACTTC
CASSPQYDSPYEQYF
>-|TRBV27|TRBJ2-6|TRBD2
TGTGCCAGCAGTTTATTCGGGGGGAGCTCTGGGGCCAACGTCCTGACTTTC
CASSLFGGSSGANVLTF
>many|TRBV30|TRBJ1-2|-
TGTGCCTGGAGTTCGGACAGATTAGGCTACACCTTC
CAWSSDRLGYTF
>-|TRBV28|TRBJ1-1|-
TGTGCCAGCAGTTTAGGAGGTGCCCCGAACACTGAAGCTTTCTTT
CASSLGGAPNTEAFF
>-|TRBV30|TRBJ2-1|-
TGTGCCTGGCAAGGGGATGCCTACAATGAGCAGTTCTTC
CAWQGDAYNEQFF
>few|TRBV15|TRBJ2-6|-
TGTGCCACCAGCAGCTACTTAAACAGGTTTTCTGGGGCCAACGTCCTGACTTTC
CATSSYLNRFSGANVLTF
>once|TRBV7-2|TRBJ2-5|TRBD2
TGTGCCAGCAGCCTTACTAGCGGGGGGCCCCCCTCTCACTTC
CASSLTSGGPPSHF
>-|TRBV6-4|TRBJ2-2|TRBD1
TGTGCCAGCAGCGCGGGACAGGGGTCCGGGGAGCTGTTTTTT
CASSAGQGSGELFF
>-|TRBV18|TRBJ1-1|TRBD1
TGTGCCAGCTCACTACGACAGGGGATGAACACTGAAGCTTTCTTT
CASSLRQGMNTEAFF
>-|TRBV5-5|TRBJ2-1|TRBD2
TGTGCCAGCAGCTTGGTTCGGGGGGGCGTAAATGAGCAGTTCTTC
CASSLVRGGVNEQFF
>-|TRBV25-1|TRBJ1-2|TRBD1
TGTGCCAGCACAACAGGGGAACCTGGCTACACCTTC
CASTTGEPGYTF
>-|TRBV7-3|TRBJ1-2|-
TGTGCCAGCAGTCCATTAACCAGCTATGGCTACACCTTC
CASSPLTSYGYTF
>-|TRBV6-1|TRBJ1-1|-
TGTGCCAGCAGTGAAATCCGAAGCGCTGAAGCTTTCTTT
CASSEIRSAEAFF
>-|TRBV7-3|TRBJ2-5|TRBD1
TGTGCCAGCAGCCAGGGACAGGCCTTACAAGAGACCCAGTACTTC
CASSQGQALQETQYF
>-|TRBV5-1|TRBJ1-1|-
TGCGCCAGCAGCTTGAACCGACGGGACACTGAAGCTTTCTTT
CASSLNRRDTEAFF
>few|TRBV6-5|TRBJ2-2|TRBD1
TGTGCCAGCAGTCGACAGGGAATAGGGGAGCTGTTTTTT
CASSRQGIGELFF
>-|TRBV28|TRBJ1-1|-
TGTGCCAGCAATTCAGGTGGAGGGGTTGAAGCTTTCTTT
CASNSGGGVEAFF
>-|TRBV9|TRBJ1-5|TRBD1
TGTGCCAGCAGCGTAGAGGGGACAGGTGGCCAGCCCCAGCATTTT
CASSVEGTGGQPQHF
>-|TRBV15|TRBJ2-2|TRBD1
TGTGCCACCAGCCGACCGGGACAGGGGAACACCGGGGAGCTGTTTTTT
CATSRPGQGNTGELFF
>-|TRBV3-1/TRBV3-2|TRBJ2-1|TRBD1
TGTGCCAGCAGCCAAGATTGGACAGGGGGTATTAATGAGCAGTTCTTC
CASSQDWTGGINEQFF
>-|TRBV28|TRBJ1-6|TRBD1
TGTGCCAGCTCCACGGCAGGGGGAAATTCACCCCTCCACTTT
CASSTAGGNSPLHF
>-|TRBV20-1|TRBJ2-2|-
TGCAGTGCTAGTCTCGGGGTCACGAACACCGGGGAGCTGTTTTTT
CSASLGVTNTGELFF
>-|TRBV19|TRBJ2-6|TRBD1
TGTGCCAGTAGTAGTCCCGGGACAGGGCCTGGGGCCAACGTCCTGACTTTC
CASSSPGTGPGANVLTF
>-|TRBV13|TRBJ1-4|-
TGTGCCAGCAGCTTAGGATTGGGGGGATCTCCCTTTAATGAAAAACTGTTTTTT
CASSLGLGGSPFNEKLFF
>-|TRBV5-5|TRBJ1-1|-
TGTGCCAGCAGCCCCGAGCCGTTGAACACTGAAGCTTTCTTT
CASSPEPLNTEAFF
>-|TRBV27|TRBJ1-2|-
TGTGCCAGCAATAGGACACCTAACCGAAACTATGGCTACACCTTC
CASNRTPNRNYGYTF
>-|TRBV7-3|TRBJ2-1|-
TGTGCCAGCAGCTTACAGGGTCCCTACAATGAGCAGTTCTTC
CASSLQGPYNEQFF
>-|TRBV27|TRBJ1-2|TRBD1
TGTGCCAGCAGTTTCCGGGACAGGGTCAACTATGGCTACACCTTC
CASSFRDRVNYGYTF
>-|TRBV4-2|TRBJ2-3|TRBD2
TGTGCCAGCAGCCAACCTCACAGCGGGGGAGGCACAGATACGCAGTATTTT
CASSQPHSGGGTDTQYF
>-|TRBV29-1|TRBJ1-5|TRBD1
TGCAGCGTGGTTACAGGGGGCGGCAATCAGCCCCAGCATTTT
CSVVTGGGNQPQHF
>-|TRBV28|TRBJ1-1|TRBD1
TGTGCCAGCAGAGCACAGGGGAGTGAAGCTTTCTTT
CASRAQGSEAFF
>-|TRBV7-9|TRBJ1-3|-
TGTGCCACCCGAAGGTGGGCAAACACCATATATTTT
CATRRWANTIYF
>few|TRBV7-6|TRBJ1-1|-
TGTGCCAGCAGCGTGCGGGCCGTAAGTGAAGCTTTCTTT
CASSVRAVSEAFF
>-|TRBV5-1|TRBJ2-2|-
TGCGCCAGCAGCGCACAGGGTCCCGGGGAGCTGTTTTTT
CASSAQGPGELFF
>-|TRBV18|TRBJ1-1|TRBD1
TGTGCCAGCTCACCAAGGCAGGGGGACACTGAAGCTTTCTTT
CASSPRQGDTEAFF
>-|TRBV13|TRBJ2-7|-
TGTGCCAGCAGCCCTGGGACACTCTACGAGCAGTACTTC
CASSPGTLYEQYF